This paragraph reports one TCR beta chain. Libraries were prepared by immunoSEQ multiplex PCR; TCRdb keeps only in-frame clonotypes and omits some of them. The sample contains about 59,000 clones, roughly 90% of which appear only once. This specimen belongs to a study of OX40 agonist ivuxolimab in advanced cancers. CDR1 and CDR2 from the germline V gene are MDHEN and SYDVKM. The V and J ends lost 3 bases and 3 bases respectively, with 11 bases between them. The CDR3 has 14 amino acids. Sample: CD4+ or CD8+ T cells sorted from blood, taken in a trial of the OX40 agonist ivuxolimab. The source of this sequence is an adult with an advanced solid tumor such as melanoma, head and neck, liver or kidney cancer. V and J are TRBV28 and TRBJ1-1; unclear D gene. The CDR3 loop is CASSFPPDYTEAFF. The CDR3 coding sequence is TGTGCCAGCAGTTTCCCCCCAGATTACACTGAAGCTTTCTTT. The full variable domain, in which reference TRBV28 and TRBJ1-1 provide the parts outside the CDR3, is DVKVTQSSRYLVKRTGEKVFLECVQDMDHENMFWYRQDPGLGLRLIYFSYDVKMKEKGDIPEGYSVSREKKERFSLILESASTNQTSMYLCASSFPPDYTEAFFGQGTRLTVV.